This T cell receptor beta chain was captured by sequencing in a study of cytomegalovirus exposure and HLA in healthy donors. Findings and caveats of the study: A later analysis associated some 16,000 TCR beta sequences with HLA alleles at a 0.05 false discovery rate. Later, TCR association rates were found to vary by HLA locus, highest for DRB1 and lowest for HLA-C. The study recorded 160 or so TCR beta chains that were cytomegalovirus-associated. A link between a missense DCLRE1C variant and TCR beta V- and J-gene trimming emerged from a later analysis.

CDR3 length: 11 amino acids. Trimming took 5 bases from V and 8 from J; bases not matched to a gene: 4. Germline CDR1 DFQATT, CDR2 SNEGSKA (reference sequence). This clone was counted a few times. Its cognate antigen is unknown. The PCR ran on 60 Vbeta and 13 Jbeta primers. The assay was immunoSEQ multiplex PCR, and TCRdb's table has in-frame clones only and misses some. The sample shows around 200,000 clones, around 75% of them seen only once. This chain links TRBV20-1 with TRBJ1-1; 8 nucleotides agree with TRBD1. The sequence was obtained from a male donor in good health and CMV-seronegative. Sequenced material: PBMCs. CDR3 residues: CSARTGTEAFF. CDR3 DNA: TGCAGTGCTCGGACAGGGACGGAAGCTTTCTTT.